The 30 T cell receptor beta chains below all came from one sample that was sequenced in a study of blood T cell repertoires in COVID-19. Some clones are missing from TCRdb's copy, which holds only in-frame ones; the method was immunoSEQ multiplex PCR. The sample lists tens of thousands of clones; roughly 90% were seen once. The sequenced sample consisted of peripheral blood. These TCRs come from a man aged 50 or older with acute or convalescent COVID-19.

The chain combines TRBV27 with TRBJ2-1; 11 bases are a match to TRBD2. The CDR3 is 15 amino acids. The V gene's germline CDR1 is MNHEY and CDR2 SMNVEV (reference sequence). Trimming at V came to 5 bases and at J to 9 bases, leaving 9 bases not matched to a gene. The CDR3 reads CASSLVAGGPTEQFF. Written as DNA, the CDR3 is TGTGCCAGCAGTCTAGTAGCGGGAGGGCCTACTGAGCAGTTCTTC.

CDR3 protein: CASTPSLGVNEQFF. The CDR3, as DNA: TGTGCCAGCACTCCCTCGTTGGGAGTCAATGAGCAGTTCTTC. The gene calls are TRBV6-5 and TRBJ2-1, with D possibly being TRBD2 (5 bases). V lost 7 bases and J lost 6, with 16 bases in between. The CDR3 contains 14 residues. Germline values: CDR1 MNHEY, CDR2 SVGAGI.

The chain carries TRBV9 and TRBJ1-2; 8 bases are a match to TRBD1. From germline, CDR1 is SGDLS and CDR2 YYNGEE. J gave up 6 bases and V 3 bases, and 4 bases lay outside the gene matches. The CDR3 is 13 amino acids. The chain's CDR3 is CASSEGQDHGYTF. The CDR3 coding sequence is TGTGCCAGCAGCGAGGGACAGGATCATGGCTACACCTTC.

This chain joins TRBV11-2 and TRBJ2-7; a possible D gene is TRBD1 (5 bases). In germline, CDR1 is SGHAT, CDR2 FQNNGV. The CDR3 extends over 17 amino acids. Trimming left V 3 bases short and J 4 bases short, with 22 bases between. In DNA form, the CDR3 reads TGTGCCAGCAGCTTCAAGGTCGATCAGGGAAATACTTACGAGCAGTACGTC. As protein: CASSFKVDQGNTYEQYV.

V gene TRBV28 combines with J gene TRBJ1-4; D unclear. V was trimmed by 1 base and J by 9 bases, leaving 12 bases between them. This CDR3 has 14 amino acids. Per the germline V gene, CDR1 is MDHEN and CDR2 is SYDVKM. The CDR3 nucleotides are TGTGCCAGCAGTTTATTGGGGTCGGGGAAAAAACTGTTTTTT. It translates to CASSLLGSGKKLFF.

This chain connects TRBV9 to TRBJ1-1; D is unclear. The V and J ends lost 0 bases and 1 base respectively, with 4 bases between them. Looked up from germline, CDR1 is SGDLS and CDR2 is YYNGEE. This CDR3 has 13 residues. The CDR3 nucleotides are TGTGCCAGCAGCGTAGGGCCGAACACTGAAGCTTTCTTT. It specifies CASSVGPNTEAFF.

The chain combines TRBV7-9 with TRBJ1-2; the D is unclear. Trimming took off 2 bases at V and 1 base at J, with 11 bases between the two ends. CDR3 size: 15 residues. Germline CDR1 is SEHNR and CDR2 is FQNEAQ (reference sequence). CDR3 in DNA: TGTGCCAGCAGCTTAACAATCAGGTTTAACTATGGCTACACCTTC. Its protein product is CASSLTIRFNYGYTF.

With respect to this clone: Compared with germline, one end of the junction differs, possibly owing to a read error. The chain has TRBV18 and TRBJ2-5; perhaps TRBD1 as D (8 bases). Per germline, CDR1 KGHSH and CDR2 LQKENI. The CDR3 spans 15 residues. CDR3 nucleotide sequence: TGTGCCAGCTCCCCACAACAGGGGGGGGAGGAGACCCAGTACTTC. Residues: CASSPQQGGEETQYF.

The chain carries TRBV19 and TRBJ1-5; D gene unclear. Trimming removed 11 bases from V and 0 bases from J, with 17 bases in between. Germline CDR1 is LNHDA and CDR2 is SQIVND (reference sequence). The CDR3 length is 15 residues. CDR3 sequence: CAAGRPGDSNQPQHF. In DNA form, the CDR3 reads TGTGCCGCCGGCCGGCCCGGGGATAGCAATCAGCCCCAGCATTTT. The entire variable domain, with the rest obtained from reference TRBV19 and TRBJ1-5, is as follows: DGGITQSPKYLFRKEGQNVTLSCEQNLNHDAMYWYRQDPGQGLRLIYYSQIVNDFQKGDIAEGYSVSREKKESFPLTVTSAQKNPTAFYLCAAGRPGDSNQPQHFGDGTRLSIL.

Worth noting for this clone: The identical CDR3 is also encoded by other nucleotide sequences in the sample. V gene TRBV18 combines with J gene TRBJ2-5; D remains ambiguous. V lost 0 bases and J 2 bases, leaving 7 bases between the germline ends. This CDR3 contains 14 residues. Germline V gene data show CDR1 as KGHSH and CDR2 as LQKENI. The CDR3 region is CASSPPSNQETQYF. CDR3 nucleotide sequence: TGTGCCAGCTCACCACCGAGTAATCAAGAGACCCAGTACTTC. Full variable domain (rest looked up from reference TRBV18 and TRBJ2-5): NAGVMQNPRHLVRRRGQEARLRCSPMKGHSHVYWYRQLPEEGLKFMVYLQKENIIDESGMPKERFSAEFPKEGPSILRIQQVVRGDSAAYFCASSPPSNQETQYFGPGTRLLVL.

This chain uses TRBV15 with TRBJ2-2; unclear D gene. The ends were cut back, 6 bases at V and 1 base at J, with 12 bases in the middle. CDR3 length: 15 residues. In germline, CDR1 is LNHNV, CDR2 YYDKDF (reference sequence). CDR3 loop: CATSQYTVNTGELFF. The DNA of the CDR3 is TGTGCCACCAGTCAATACACAGTGAACACCGGGGAGCTGTTTTTT.

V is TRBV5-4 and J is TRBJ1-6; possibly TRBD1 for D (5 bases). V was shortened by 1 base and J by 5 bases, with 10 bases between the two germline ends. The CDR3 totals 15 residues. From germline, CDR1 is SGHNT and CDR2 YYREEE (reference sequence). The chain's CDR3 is CASSLWAGNNSPLHF. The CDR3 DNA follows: TGTGCCAGCAGCTTGTGGGCAGGGAATAATTCACCCCTCCACTTT.

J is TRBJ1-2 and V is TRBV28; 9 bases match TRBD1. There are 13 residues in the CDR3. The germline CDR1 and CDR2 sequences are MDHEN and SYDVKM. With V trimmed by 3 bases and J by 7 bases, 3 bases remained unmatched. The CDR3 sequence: CASSFPQGAGYTF. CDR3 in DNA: TGTGCCAGCAGTTTTCCACAGGGGGCTGGCTACACCTTC.

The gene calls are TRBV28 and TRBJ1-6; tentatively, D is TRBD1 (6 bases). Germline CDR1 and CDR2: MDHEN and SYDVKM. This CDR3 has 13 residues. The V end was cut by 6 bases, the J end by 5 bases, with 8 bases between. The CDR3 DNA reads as TGTGCCAGCAGACAGGGAAATAATTCACCCCTCCACTTT. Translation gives CASRQGNNSPLHF.

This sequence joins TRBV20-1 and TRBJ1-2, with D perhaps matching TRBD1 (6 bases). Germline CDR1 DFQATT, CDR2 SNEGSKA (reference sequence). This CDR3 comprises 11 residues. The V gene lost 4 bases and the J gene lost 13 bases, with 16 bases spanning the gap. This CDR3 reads CSATWNREGTF. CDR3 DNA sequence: TGCAGTGCTACCTGGAACAGGGAAGGCACCTTC.

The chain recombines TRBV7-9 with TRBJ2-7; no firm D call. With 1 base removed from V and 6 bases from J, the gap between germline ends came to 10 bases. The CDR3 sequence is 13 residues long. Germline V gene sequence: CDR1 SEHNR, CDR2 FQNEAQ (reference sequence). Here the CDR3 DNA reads TGTGCCAGCAGCTTAGGCCCGCGCGGCGAGCAGTACTTC. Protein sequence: CASSLGPRGEQYF.

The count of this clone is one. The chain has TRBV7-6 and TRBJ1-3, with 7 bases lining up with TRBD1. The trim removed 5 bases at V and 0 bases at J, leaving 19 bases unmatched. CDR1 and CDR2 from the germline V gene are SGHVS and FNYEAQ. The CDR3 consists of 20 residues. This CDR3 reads CASSPFRDSLTPSSGNTIYF. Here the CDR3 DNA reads TGTGCCAGCAGCCCATTCCGGGACAGCCTAACCCCCTCCTCTGGAAACACCATATATTTT.

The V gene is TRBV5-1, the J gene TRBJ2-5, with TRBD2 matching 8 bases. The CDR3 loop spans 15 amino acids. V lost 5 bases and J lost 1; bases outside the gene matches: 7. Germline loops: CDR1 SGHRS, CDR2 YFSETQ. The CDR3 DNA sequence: TGCGCCAGCAGTATACTAAGCGGGGGCCAAGAGACCCAGTACTTC. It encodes CASSILSGGQETQYF.

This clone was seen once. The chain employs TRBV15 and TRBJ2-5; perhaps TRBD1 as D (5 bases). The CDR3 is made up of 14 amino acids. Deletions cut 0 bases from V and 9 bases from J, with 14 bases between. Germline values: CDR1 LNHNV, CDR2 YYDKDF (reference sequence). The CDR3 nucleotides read TGTGCCACCAGCAGAGATTGGCAGGGCAAGTCCCAGTACTTC. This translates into CATSRDWQGKSQYF. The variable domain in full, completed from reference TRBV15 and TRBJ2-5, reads DAMVIQNPRYQVTQFGKPVTLSCSQTLNHNVMYWYQQKSSQAPKLLFHYYDKDFNNEADTPDNFQSRRPNTSFCFLDIRSPGLGDTAMYLCATSRDWQGKSQYFGPGTRLLVL.

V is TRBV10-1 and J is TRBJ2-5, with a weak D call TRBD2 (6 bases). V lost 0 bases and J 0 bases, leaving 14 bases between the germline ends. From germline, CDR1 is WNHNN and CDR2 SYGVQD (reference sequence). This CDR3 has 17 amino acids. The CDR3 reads CASSESGLAAYQETQYF. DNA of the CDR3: TGCGCCAGCAGTGAGTCGGGTTTAGCGGCGTACCAAGAGACCCAGTACTTC.

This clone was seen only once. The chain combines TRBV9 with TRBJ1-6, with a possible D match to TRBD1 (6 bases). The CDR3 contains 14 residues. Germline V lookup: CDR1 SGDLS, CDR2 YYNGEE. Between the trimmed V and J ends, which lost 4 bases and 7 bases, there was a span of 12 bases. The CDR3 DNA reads TGTGCCAGCAGCTCCGGACAGCTAAATTCACCCCTCCACTTT. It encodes CASSSGQLNSPLHF.

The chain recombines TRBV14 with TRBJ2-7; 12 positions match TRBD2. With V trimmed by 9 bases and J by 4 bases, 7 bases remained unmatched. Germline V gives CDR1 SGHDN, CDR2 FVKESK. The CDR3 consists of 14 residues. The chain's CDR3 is CARRLAGASYEQYV. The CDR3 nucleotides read TGTGCCAGACGACTAGCGGGGGCTTCTTACGAGCAGTACGTC.

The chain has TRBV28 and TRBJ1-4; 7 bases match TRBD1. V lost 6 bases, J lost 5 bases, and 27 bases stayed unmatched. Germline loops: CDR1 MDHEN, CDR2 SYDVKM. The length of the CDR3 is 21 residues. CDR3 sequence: CASSLVVKGVYGTGANEKLFF. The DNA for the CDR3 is TGTGCCAGCAGCCTAGTTGTTAAAGGGGTATATGGAACAGGGGCCAATGAAAAACTGTTTTTT. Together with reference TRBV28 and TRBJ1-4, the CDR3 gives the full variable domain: DVKVTQSSRYLVKRTGEKVFLECVQDMDHENMFWYRQDPGLGLRLIYFSYDVKMKEKGDIPEGYSVSREKKERFSLILESASTNQTSMYLCASSLVVKGVYGTGANEKLFFGSGTQLSVL.

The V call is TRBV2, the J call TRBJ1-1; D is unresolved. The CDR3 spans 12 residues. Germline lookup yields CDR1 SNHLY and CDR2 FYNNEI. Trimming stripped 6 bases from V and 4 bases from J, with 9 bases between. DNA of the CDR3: TGTGCCAGCAGCTTCTCCGGCACTGAAGCTTTCTTT. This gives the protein CASSFSGTEAFF.

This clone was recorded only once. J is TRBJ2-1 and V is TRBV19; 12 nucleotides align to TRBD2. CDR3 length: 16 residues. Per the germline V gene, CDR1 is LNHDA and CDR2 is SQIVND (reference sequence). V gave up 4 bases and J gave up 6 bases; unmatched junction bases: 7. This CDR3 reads CASSTVTSGSVNEQFF. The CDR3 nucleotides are TGTGCCAGTAGTACCGTGACTAGCGGGAGTGTCAATGAGCAGTTCTTC.

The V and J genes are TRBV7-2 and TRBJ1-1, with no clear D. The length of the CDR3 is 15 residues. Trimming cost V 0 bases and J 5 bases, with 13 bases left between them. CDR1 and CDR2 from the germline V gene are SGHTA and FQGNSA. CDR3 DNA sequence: TGTGCCAGCAGCTTAGCTGGGTGGCGGCGAACTGAAGCTTTCTTT. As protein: CASSLAGWRRTEAFF.

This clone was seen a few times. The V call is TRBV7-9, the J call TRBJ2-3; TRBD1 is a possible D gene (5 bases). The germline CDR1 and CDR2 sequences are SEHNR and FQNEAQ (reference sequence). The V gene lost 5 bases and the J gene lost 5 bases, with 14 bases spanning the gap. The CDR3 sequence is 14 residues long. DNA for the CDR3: TGTGCCAGCAGCCGTAGCAGGGAAGGAGATACGCAGTATTTT. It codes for CASSRSREGDTQYF.

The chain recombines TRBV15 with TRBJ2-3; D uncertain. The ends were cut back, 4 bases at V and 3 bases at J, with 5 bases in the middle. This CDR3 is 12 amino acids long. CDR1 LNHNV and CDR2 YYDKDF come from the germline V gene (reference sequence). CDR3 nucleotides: TGTGCCACCAGCATGCGGACAGATACGCAGTATTTT. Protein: CATSMRTDTQYF.

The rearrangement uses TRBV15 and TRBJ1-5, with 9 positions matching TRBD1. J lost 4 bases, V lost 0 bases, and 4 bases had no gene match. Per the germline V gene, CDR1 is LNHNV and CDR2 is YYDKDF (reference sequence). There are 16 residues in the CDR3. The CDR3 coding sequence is TGTGCCACCAGCAGAGATGGGACAGGGAAAAATCAGCCCCAGCATTTT. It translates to CATSRDGTGKNQPQHF.

The CDR3 is CASSLGTGDSNQPQHF. The CDR3 DNA is TGCGCCAGCAGCCTGGGGACAGGCGATAGCAATCAGCCCCAGCATTTT. The V call is TRBV5-1, the J call TRBJ1-5; TRBD1 matches at 8 bases. V lost 4 bases, J lost 0 bases, and 6 bases stayed unmatched. Germline CDR1 is SGHRS and CDR2 is YFSETQ. The CDR3 contains 16 residues.